This T cell receptor (beta chain) was sequenced in a study of T cell repertoires in cytomegalovirus infection. As for the study in general: Shared public TCR beta signatures pointed to both CMV infection and a matching HLA type. General study results and limits: HLA-C-restricted CMV clonotypes gave the most frequent clonotype in two of eight donors.

TCRdb reprocessed the reads with MiXCR, giving one entry per CDR3 protein. Of about 440,000 distinct CDR3 sequences listed, roughly 30% were seen once; the top ten hold roughly 13%. Of note for this clonotype: Its antigen is unknown.

Trimming took off 7 bases at V and 0 bases at J, with 18 bases between the two ends. The CDR3 spans 15 residues. From germline, CDR1 is DFQATT and CDR2 SNEGSKA (reference sequence). Sequences were obtained from PBMCs. The rearrangement uses TRBV20-1 and TRBJ1-2; D is unresolved. This TCR came from a human donor in good health (CMV status not recorded). Some clones in this sample may be carry-over from other donors' samples. The CDR3 here is CSGSRPAGANYGYTF. CDR3 nucleotides: TGCAGTGGGTCCAGGCCGGCGGGAGCTAACTATGGCTACACCTTC.